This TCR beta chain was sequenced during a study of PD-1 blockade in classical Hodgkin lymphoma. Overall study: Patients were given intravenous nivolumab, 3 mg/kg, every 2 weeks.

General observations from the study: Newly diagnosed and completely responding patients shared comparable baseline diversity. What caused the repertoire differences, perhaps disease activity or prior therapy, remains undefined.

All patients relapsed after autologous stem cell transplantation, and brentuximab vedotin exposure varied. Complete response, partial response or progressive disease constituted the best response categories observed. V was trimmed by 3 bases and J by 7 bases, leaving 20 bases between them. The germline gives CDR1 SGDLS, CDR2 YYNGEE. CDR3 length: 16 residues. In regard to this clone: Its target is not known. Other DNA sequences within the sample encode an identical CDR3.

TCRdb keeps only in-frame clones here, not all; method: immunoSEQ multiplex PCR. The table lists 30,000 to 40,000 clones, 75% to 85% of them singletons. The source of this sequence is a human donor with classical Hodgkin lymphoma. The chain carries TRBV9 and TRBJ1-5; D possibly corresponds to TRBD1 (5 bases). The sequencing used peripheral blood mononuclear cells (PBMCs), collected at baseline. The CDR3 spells CASSATKPQGEQPQHF. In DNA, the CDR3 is TGTGCCAGCAGCGCTACCAAACCGCAGGGAGAGCAGCCCCAGCATTTT.